This entry is about one T cell receptor (beta chain). Trimming removed 3 bases from V and 5 bases from J, with 10 bases in between. Germline V gives CDR1 MDHEN, CDR2 SYDVKM. The CDR3 length is 13 residues. The sample originates from a study of blood T cell repertoires in COVID-19. Whole-study context: Sources were T cells, B-cell-depleted T cells, or PBMCs; the material itself was cDNA or gDNA.

Profiling relied on immunoSEQ multiplex PCR, and the TCRdb table lists in-frame clones only, not all of them. The sample has a few hundred thousand clones, 85% to 90% seen once. The chain has TRBV28 and TRBJ1-2; no reliable D call. The TCR originated in an elderly man with acute or convalescent COVID-19. Sequencing used peripheral blood. The CDR3 region is CASSFTALYGYTF. The CDR3 region has the DNA TGTGCCAGCAGTTTCACAGCATTATATGGCTACACCTTC.